Described below is a single T cell receptor beta chain sequence and its context. RNA transcripts gave rise to amplified TCR beta CDR3 regions. The TCR CDR3 was amplified in a first-round RT-PCR using the HTBI primer set. Using its own MiXCR run on the multiplex PCR reads, TCRdb lists one record per CDR3 protein. Seen here are about 590,000 distinct CDR3 sequences, approximately 14% observed once, and the top ten hold roughly 6.9%. The data originate from a study of T cells in Graves' hyperthyroidism and ophthalmopathy. Each diagnosis drew on symptoms, thyroxine, TRAb, thyroid ultrasound and orbital computed tomography findings. V was cut by 0 bases and J by 6 bases, with 17 bases left in between. Germline CDR1 is LGHNA and CDR2 is YNFKEQ. The CDR3 consists of 16 residues.

The sample taken for sequencing was blood. The V and J genes are TRBV4-2 and TRBJ1-1; tentative D call: TRBD1 (6 bases). The receptor's source is a woman between 18 and 29 years old with Graves' ophthalmopathy. CDR3 DNA sequence: TGTGCCAGCAGCCAAGAGATTGCGGGGGCCCTGGCTGAAGCTTTCTTT. It specifies CASSQEIAGALAEAFF.